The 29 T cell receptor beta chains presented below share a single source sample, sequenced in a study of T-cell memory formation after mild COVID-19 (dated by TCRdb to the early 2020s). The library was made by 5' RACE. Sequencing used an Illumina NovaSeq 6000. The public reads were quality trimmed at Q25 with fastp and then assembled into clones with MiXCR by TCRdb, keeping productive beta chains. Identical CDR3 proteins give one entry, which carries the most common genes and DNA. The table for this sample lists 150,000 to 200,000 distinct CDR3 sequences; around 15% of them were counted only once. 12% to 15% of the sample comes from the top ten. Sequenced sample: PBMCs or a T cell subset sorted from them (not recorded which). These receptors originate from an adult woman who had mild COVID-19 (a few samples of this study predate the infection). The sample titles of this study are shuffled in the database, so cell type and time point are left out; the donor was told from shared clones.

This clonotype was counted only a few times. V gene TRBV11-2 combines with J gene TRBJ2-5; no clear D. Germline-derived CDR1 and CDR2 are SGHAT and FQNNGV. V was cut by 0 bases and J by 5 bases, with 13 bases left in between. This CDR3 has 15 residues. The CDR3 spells CASSLELGEWETQYF. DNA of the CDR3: TGTGCCAGCAGCTTAGAACTTGGAGAGTGGGAGACCCAGTACTTC. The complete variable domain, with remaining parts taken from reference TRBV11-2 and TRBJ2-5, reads EAGVAQSPRYKIIEKRQSVAFWCNPISGHATLYWYQQILGQGPKLLIQFQNNGVVDDSQLPKDRFSAERLKGVDSTLKIQPAKLEDSAVYLCASSLELGEWETQYFGPGTRLLVL.

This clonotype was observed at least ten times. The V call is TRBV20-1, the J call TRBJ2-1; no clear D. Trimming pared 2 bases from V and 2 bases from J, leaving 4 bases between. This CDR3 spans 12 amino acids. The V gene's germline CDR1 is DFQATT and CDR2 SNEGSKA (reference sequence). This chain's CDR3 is CSARSAYNEQFF. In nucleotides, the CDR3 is TGCAGTGCTAGATCTGCCTACAATGAGCAGTTCTTC.

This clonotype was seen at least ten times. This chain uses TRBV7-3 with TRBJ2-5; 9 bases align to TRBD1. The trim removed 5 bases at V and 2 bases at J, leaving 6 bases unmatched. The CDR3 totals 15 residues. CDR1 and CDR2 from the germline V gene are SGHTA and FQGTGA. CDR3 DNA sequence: TGTGCCAGCAGCCCGGGACAGGGATGGCAAGAGACCCAGTACTTC. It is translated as CASSPGQGWQETQYF.

CDR3 nucleotide sequence: TGTGCCAGCAGCTTAGTGGCAACCTCAAACACCTATAATTCACCCCTCCACTTT. It translates to CASSLVATSNTYNSPLHF. The rearrangement links TRBV7-2 to TRBJ1-6; D ambiguous. This CDR3 is built from 18 residues. V lost 1 base and J 2 bases, leaving 15 bases between the germline ends. Germline V gene lookup returns CDR1 SGHTA and CDR2 FQGNSA.

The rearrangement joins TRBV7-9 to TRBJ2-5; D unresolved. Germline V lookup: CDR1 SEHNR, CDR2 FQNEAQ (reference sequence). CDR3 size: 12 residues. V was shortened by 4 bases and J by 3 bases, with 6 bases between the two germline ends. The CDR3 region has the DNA TGTGCCAGCAGCTCTCTCAAAGAGACCCAGTACTTC. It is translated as CASSSLKETQYF.

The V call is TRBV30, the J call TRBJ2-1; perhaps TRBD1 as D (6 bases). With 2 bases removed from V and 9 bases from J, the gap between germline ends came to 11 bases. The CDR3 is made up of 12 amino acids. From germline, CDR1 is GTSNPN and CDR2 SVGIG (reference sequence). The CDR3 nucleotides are TGTGCCTGGAGTCCAACAGGGACTGAGCAGTTCTTC. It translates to CAWSPTGTEQFF.

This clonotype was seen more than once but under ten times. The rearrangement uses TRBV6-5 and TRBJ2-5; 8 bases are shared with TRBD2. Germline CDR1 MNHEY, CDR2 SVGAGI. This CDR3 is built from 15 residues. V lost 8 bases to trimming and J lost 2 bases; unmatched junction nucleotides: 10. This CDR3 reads CASLQKTSEQETQYF. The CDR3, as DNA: TGTGCCAGCCTGCAGAAGACTAGCGAACAAGAGACCCAGTACTTC.

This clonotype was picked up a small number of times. The CDR3 region is CASSQGGAPQDYNEQFF. The CDR3 coding sequence is TGCGCCAGCAGCCAAGGTGGGGCCCCGCAGGACTACAATGAGCAGTTCTTC. The chain combines TRBV4-3 with TRBJ2-1, with a weak D call TRBD1 (5 bases). The CDR3 length is 17 residues. CDR1 and CDR2 from the germline V gene are LGHNA and YSLEER. The ends were cut back, 1 base at V and 3 bases at J, with 16 bases in the middle.

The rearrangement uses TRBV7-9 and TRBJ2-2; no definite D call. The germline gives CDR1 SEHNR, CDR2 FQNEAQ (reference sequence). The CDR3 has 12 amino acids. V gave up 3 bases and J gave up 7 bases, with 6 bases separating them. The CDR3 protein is CASSFYGGELFF. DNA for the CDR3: TGTGCCAGCAGCTTTTACGGCGGGGAGCTGTTTTTT.

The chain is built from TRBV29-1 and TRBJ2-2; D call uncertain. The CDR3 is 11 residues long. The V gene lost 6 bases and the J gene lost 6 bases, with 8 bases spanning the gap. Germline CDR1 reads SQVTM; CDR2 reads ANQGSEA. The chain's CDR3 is CSVKGPGELFF. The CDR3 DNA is TGCAGCGTCAAGGGTCCCGGGGAGCTGTTTTTT.

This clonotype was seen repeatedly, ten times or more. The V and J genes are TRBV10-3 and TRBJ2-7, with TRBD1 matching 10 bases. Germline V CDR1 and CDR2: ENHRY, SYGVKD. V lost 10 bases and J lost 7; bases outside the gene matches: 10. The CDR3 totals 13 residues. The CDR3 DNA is TGTGCCACCAGGGGGACAGGGGAGGGTGAGCAGTACTTC. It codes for CATRGTGEGEQYF.

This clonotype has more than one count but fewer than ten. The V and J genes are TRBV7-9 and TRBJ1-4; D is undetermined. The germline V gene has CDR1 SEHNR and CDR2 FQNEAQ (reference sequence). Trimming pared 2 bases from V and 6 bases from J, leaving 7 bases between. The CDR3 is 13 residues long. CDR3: CASSLSSDEKLFF. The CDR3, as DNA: TGTGCCAGCAGCTTAAGCTCCGATGAAAAACTGTTTTTT.

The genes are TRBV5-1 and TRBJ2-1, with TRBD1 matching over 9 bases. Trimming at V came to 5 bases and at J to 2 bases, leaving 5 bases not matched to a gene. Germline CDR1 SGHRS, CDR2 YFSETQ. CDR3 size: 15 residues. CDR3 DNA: TGCGCCAGCAGTTACACAGGGGGCGCCTACAATGAGCAGTTCTTC. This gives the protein CASSYTGGAYNEQFF.

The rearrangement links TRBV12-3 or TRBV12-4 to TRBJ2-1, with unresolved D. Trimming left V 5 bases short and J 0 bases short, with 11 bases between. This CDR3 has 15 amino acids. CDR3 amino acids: CASSRPRVSYNEQFF. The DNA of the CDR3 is TGTGCCAGCAGTAGACCTCGAGTCTCCTACAATGAGCAGTTCTTC.

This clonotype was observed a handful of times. CDR3 sequence: CASSLVYSRGDTQYF. The CDR3 nucleotides read TGTGCCAGCAGCTTGGTCTACAGCAGGGGAGATACGCAGTATTTT. The V call is TRBV5-6, the J call TRBJ2-3; perhaps TRBD1 as D (6 bases). The CDR3 runs to 15 residues. With 0 bases removed from V and 5 bases from J, the gap between germline ends came to 13 bases. Germline CDR1 SGHDT, CDR2 YYEEEE.

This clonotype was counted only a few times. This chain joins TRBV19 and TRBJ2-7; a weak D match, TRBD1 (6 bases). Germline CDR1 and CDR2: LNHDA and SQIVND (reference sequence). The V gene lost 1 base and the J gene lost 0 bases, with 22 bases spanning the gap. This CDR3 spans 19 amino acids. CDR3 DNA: TGTGCCAGTAGTATAGTTTTCCCAACCCTGACAGGAGCCTCCTACGAGCAGTACTTC. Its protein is CASSIVFPTLTGASYEQYF.

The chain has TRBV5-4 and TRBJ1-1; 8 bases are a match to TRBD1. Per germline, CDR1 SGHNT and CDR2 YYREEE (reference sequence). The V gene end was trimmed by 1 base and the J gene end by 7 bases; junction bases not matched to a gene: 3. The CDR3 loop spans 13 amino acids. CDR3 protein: CASSLTGTGEAFF. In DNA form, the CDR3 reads TGTGCCAGCAGCTTGACCGGGACAGGTGAAGCTTTCTTT.

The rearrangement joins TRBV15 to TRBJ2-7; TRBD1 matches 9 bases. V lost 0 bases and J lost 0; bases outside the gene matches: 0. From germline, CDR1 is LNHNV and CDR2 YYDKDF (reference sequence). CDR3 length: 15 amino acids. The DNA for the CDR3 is TGTGCCACCAGCAGAGAGACAGGGGGCTCCTACGAGCAGTACTTC. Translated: CATSRETGGSYEQYF.

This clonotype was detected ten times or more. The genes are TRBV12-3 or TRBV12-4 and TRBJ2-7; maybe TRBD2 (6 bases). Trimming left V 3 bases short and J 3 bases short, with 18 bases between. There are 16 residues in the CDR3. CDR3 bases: TGTGCCAGCAGTTTGCATGAGTTTGCGGGACGCTACGAGCAGTACTTC. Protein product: CASSLHEFAGRYEQYF.

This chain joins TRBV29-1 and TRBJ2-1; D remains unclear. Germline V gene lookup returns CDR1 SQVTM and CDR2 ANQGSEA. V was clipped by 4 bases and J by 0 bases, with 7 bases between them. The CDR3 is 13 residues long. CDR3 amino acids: CSVVTNSYNEQFF. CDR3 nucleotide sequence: TGCAGCGTTGTAACGAACTCCTACAATGAGCAGTTCTTC.

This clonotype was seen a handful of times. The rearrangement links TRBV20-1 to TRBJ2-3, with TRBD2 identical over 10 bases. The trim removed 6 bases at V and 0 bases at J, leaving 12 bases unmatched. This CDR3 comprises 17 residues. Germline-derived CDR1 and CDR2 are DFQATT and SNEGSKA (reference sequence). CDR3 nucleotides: TGCAGTGCGTCGGGCCTAGCGGGGGAGACTAGCACAGATACGCAGTATTTT. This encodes CSASGLAGETSTDTQYF.

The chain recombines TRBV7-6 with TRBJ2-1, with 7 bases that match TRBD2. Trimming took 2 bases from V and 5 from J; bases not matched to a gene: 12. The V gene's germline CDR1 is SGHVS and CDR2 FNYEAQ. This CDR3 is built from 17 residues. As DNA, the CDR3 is TGTGCCAGCAGCTTATTGGGAGGGGCCCTCCTAAACAATGAGCAGTTCTTC. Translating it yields CASSLLGGALLNNEQFF.

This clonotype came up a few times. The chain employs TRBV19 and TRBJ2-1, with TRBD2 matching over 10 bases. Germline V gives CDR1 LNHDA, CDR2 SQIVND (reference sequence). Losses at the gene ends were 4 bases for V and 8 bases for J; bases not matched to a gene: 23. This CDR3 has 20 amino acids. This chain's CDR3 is CASSTRVVRSSGRVSHEQFF. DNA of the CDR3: TGTGCCAGTAGTACTAGGGTGGTAAGGTCCAGCGGGAGGGTGAGCCATGAGCAGTTCTTC.

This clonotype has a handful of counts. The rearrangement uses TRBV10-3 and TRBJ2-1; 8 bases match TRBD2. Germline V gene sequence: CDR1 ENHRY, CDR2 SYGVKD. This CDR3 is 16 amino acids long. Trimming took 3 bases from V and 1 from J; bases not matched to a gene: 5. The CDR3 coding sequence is TGTGCCATCAGTGACCCACAGCGGGAGTCCTACAATGAGCAGTTCTTC. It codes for CAISDPQRESYNEQFF.

The CDR3 protein is CASSPEDFQETQYF. Written as DNA, the CDR3 is TGTGCCAGCAGTCCCGAGGATTTTCAAGAGACCCAGTACTTC. The chain is built from TRBV6-5 and TRBJ2-5, with unresolved D. This CDR3 region has 14 residues. The V end was cut by 5 bases, the J end by 2 bases, with 12 bases between. Germline assignment: CDR1 MNHEY and CDR2 SVGAGI.

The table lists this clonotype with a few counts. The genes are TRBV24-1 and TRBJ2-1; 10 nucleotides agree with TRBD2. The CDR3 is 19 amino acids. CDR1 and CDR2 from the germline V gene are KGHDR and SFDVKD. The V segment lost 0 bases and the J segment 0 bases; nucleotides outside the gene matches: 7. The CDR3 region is CATSDLPAGGMSSYNEQFF. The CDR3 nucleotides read TGTGCCACCAGTGATTTGCCAGCGGGAGGGATGAGCTCCTACAATGAGCAGTTCTTC.

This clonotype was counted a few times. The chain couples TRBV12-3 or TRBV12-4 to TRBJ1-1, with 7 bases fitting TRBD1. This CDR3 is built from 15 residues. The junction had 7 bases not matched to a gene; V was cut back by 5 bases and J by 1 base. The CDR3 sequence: CASSHPGQPNTEAFF. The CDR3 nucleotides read TGTGCCAGCAGTCATCCGGGACAGCCGAACACTGAAGCTTTCTTT.

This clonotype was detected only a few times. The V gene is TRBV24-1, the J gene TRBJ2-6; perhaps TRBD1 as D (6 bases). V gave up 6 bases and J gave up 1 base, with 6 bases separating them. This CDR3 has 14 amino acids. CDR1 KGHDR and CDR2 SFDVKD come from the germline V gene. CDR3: CATSTGSGANVLTF. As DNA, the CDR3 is TGTGCCACCAGTACAGGGTCTGGGGCCAACGTCCTGACTTTC.

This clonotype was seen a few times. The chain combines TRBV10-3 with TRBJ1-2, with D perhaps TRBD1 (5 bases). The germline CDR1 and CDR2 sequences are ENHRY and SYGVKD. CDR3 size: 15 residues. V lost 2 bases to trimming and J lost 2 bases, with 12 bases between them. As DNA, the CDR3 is TGTGCCATCAGTGAGGTTGTAGGGGCGAACTATGGCTACACCTTC. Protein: CAISEVVGANYGYTF.